This T cell receptor beta chain is from a study of blood T cell repertoires in COVID-19 (TCRdb year 2020). About the investigation overall: Samples from collaborators originated in the United States, Italy and Spain and spanned both the acute and convalescent phases of COVID-19. The sample metadata nearly always contained a de-identified subject ID, COVID-19 status, age in years and sex. A freely available public database, intended as a resource for researchers studying the immune response to SARS-CoV-2, is where the repertoires were released. The samples were drawn from the first 160 participants of the ongoing ImmuneRACE study and from over 950 subjects provided by 6 global collaborators. The prospective study material was composed of cDNA or gDNA derived from T cells, B-cell-depleted T cells, or PBMCs. HLA class I and class II types, where available, came from metadata supplied by the sample provider rather than from assay-based typing. Subjects who had been exposed to COVID-19, were actively infected with it, or had recovered from it provided the deeply sampled blood TCRbeta repertoires that made up the dataset.

The paper as a whole reports these results and caveats: How much clinical and demographic metadata was included differed by source and by participant, and the metadata was provided uncurated.

This clone has ten or more counts. The antigen it binds to is not known. There are no base qualities to consult, and no much larger clone falls within one base. Each collaborating institution followed its own protocols to collect whole blood in K2EDTA tubes. For TCRbeta analysis, collaborator samples were shipped as frozen whole blood, as isolated PBMCs, or as DNA extracted from either sample type. TCRbeta CDR3 regions were amplified from genomic DNA by means of the immunoSEQ Assay, a bias-controlled multiplex PCR. Turning to the authors' computational methods: The number of nucleated cells in each sample was estimated by amplification of reference gene primers within the assay. Sequence reads were collapsed and filtered to measure the absolute abundance of every unique TCRbeta CDR3 rearrangement. For each sample, productive Simpson clonality was calculated as the square root of Simpson's diversity index across productive rearrangements. This immuneACCESS table, as held by TCRdb, lists in-frame sequences with V and J called but not all clones. Of the missing ones, under half trace to an unresolved V gene in checked studies; the others have no known cause. Clonal size and the V and J genes are those of that table, whereas D and trimming came from the DNA. This sample holds some 160,000 clones; 80% to 90% were observed only once. The ten largest account for about 1.9% of the sample.

Specimen: peripheral blood. This sequence originates from a woman over 75 with acute or convalescent COVID-19.

In nucleotide form, the sequence is TGTGCCAGCAGCTTATCTGGCCGGGACACCCACTACGAGCAGTACTTC. This codes for CASSLSGRDTHYEQYF. The chain uses TRBV13 and TRBJ2-7; TRBD1 is a possible D gene, resting on 6 matching bases. V and J lose 2 bases and 3 bases, and a span of 17 bases separates them. Looking up the germline V gene (reference sequence) yields CDR1 PRHDT and CDR2 FYEKMQ. The CDR3 contains 16 residues, cysteine and phenylalanine counted. The retained sequence is limited to the CDR3, 48 bases, with the frame set at the first base.